A selection of T cell receptor beta chains follows, all from one sample in a study of blood T cell repertoires in COVID-19. Some clones are missing from TCRdb's copy, which holds only in-frame ones; the method was immunoSEQ multiplex PCR. The data show about 29,000 clones, with about 90% seen just once and roughly 3.9% held by the top ten. The specimen was peripheral blood. The origin of the receptors is a human donor in a cohort sampled during active COVID-19. Each CDR3 is given without its conserved first and last residue. Clone sizes are given selectively: once, few, many, or a class where the clone is expanded.

clone_size: NA
j_call: TRBJ1-1
v_call: TRBV10-2
cdr3_aa: ASSKNQGTEAF

clone_size: few
j_call: TRBJ2-7
v_call: TRBV2
cdr3_aa: ASSPRYEQY

clone_size: NA
j_call: TRBJ2-1
v_call: TRBV10-2
cdr3_aa: ASSEFIGGNEQF

clone_size: NA
j_call: TRBJ1-5
v_call: TRBV7-6
cdr3_aa: ASSLFAGNNQPQH

clone_size: NA
j_call: TRBJ2-7
v_call: TRBV4-2
cdr3_aa: ASSQERQSYEQY

clone_size: NA
j_call: TRBJ2-7
v_call: TRBV7-2
cdr3_aa: ASSRPGLGIYEQY

clone_size: NA
j_call: TRBJ1-1
v_call: TRBV15
cdr3_aa: ATSRVRQAGTEAF

clone_size: NA
j_call: TRBJ2-7
v_call: TRBV7-3
cdr3_aa: ASSSWRRGTGNEQY

clone_size: NA
j_call: TRBJ1-5
v_call: TRBV30
cdr3_aa: AWSPRSNQPQH

clone_size: NA
j_call: TRBJ1-2
v_call: TRBV7-9
cdr3_aa: ASSPGVQGLNYGYT

clone_size: NA
j_call: TRBJ1-2
v_call: TRBV5-6
cdr3_aa: ASRGQGPSSLSYT

clone_size: once
j_call: TRBJ2-6
v_call: TRBV2
cdr3_aa: ASSESPPRAGANVLT

clone_size: NA
j_call: TRBJ2-2
v_call: TRBV12-3/TRBV12-4
cdr3_aa: ASNLNRDGELF

clone_size: NA
j_call: TRBJ2-2
v_call: TRBV6-5
cdr3_aa: ASSFGTKTGELF

clone_size: NA
j_call: TRBJ2-3
v_call: TRBV5-1
cdr3_aa: ASSLADRITDTQY

clone_size: NA
j_call: TRBJ1-5
v_call: TRBV7-2
cdr3_aa: ASSVGHISNQPQH

clone_size: NA
j_call: TRBJ2-3
v_call: TRBV24-1
cdr3_aa: ATSGFELGTDTQY

clone_size: NA
j_call: TRBJ1-6
v_call: TRBV19
cdr3_aa: ASNTPRGTDRDNSPLH

clone_size: few
j_call: TRBJ2-3
v_call: TRBV5-1
cdr3_aa: ASSPGTYGDTQY

clone_size: NA
j_call: TRBJ2-5
v_call: TRBV11-1
cdr3_aa: ASSLSPAGGETQY

clone_size: NA
j_call: TRBJ1-2
v_call: TRBV3-1/TRBV3-2
cdr3_aa: ASSHGQANGYT

clone_size: NA
j_call: TRBJ2-3
v_call: TRBV11-2
cdr3_aa: ASSATRALTDTQY